The clone carrying this T cell receptor beta chain appeared many times. Its antigen is not known. Amplification yielded TCR beta CDR3 regions, with RNA transcripts as the source. Initially, a first-round RT-PCR of the TCR CDR3 employed the HTBI primer set. TCRdb independently ran MiXCR on the multiplex PCR reads; one entry per CDR3 protein. The table has roughly 530,000 distinct CDR3 sequences, roughly 18% seen once. These data originate in a study of T cells in Graves' hyperthyroidism and ophthalmopathy. Study findings and constraints: Appearing also in blood were most of the thyroid clonotypes expanded above 0.001.

Germline CDR1 MDHEN, CDR2 SYDVKM. The V gene lost 7 bases and the J gene lost 0 bases, with 10 bases spanning the gap. The CDR3 consists of 14 residues. For ophthalmopathy patients, the Clinical Activity Score was at least 3 and the NOSPECS grade at least 4; duration was under 3 months. Diagnostic assessment was based on clinical symptoms, serum thyroxine and TRAb, thyroid ultrasound and orbital computed tomography. The rearrangement joins TRBV28 to TRBJ1-5; D remains unclear. The sequence came from a woman aged 18-35 years with Graves' ophthalmopathy. The material sequenced was blood. Here the CDR3 reads CASNELYSNQPQHF. In DNA form, the CDR3 reads TGTGCCAGCAATGAGCTGTATAGCAATCAGCCCCAGCATTTT.